This T cell receptor beta chain was documented in a study of cytomegalovirus exposure and HLA in healthy donors (dated by TCRdb to about 2017). Concerning the study at large: According to a later analysis, one platform produced both the roughly 130 validation repertoires and the 670 or so repertoires of the first cohort. In addition to the first cohort of 650 to 750 subjects, a separate validation cohort of 130 or so different subjects was used. To predict cytomegalovirus infection status, the study combined high-throughput TCR immunosequencing, statistical association of individual TCRs with disease status, and machine learning. The aim of the study was to test whether cataloging public T cell receptors could identify signatures of past pathogen exposure. Overall study results and their limits: All 120 or so repertoires were used to score co-occurrence in the validation cohort in a later analysis, because that analysis had no HLA typing for the cohort. The authors suggested that the approach could potentially be generalized to other disease states and immunological phenotypes. The study listed over 150 TCR beta chains as associated with cytomegalovirus. A later analysis found that TCRs clustered in the first cohort also tended to co-occur in the 110 or so validation repertoires, with 94% of cluster scores above 0. A few of the identified cytomegalovirus-associated TCR beta chains were confirmed in vitro to be specific for cytomegalovirus antigens. In both the original and validation cohorts, the classifier was reported to diagnose cytomegalovirus status with high specificity and sensitivity. Most TCR sequences were observed very rarely across donors, whereas some public TCRs were present in many individuals.

From the cysteine up to the phenylalanine, the CDR3 has a length of 14 residues. Only CDR3 DNA remains: 42 bases, in frame from the first base. Relative to germline, V is 8 bases shorter and J is 5 bases shorter, with 18 bases between their ends. The germline V gene (reference sequence) supplies CDR1 LNHDA and CDR2 SQIVND. The library came from the immunoSEQ multiplex PCR assay. The source study handled its data this way. A statistical classification framework was built for diagnosing cytomegalovirus status from the catalog of TCR beta chain sequences. The source is immuneACCESS, and TCRdb retained only in-frame sequences with V and J called. Part of the clones is not carried over; for the studies checked, unresolved V genes explain less than half of this, and the remainder is unexplained. V and J calls and clone size are those listed in that table; D and trimming were worked out from the DNA. The sample data list about 160,000 clones, and over 85% of these were observed just once. The ten largest clones add up to 10% of the sample.

Note on this clone: It lacks a known antigen. No much larger clone is present one base from it, and per-base qualities are unavailable.

The donors were included in the validation cohort of some 110 subjects, a group kept apart from the roughly 700-subject first cohort. Sequencing input: PBMCs. This TCR was sampled from a young woman in good health and CMV-seropositive. Rearrangement joined TRBV19 to TRBJ2-5; a tentative D match to TRBD2 spans 7 bases. The CDR3: CASQRTGRDETQYF. The DNA sequence follows: TGTGCCAGTCAAAGAACAGGGAGGGACGAGACCCAGTACTTC.